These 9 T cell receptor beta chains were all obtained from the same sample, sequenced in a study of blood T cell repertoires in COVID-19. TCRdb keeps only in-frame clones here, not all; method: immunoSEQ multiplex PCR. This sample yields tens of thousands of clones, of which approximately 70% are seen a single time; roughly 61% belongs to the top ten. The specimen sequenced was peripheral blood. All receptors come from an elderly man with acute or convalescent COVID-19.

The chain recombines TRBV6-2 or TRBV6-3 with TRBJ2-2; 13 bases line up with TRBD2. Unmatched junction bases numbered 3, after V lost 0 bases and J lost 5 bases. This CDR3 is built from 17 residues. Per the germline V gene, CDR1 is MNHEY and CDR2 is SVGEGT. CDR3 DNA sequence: TGTGCCAGCAGTTACTCCGGACTAGCGGGAGTTACCGGGGAGCTGTTTTTT. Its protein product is CASSYSGLAGVTGELFF.

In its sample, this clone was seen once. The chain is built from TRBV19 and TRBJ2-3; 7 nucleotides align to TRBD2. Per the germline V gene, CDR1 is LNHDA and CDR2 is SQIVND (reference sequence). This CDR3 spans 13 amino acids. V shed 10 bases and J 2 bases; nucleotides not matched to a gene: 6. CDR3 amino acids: CAISGTITDTQYF. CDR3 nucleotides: TGTGCCATCTCCGGGACTATCACAGATACGCAGTATTTT.

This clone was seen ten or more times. In DNA form, the CDR3 reads TGTGCCAGCAGGGTACTAGCGGGAGGGTTGTACGAGCAGTACTTC. Translating gives CASRVLAGGLYEQYF. V gene TRBV2 combines with J gene TRBJ2-7; 13 nucleotides line up with TRBD2. This CDR3 contains 15 residues. V gave up 6 bases and J gave up 4 bases; unmatched junction bases: 6. Germline values: CDR1 SNHLY, CDR2 FYNNEI. Looking up the rest from reference TRBV2 and TRBJ2-7 gives the full variable domain: EPEVTQTPSHQVTQMGQEVILRCVPISNHLYFYWYRQILGQKVEFLVSFYNNEISEKSEIFDDQFSVERPDGSNFTLKIRSTKLEDSAMYFCASRVLAGGLYEQYFGPGTRLTVT.

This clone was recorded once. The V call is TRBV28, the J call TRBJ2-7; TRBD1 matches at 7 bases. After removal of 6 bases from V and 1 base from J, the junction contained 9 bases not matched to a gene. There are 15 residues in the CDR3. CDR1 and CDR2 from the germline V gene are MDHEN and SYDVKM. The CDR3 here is CASRSTGVGSYEQYF. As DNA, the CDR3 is TGTGCCAGCAGGTCCACAGGGGTTGGATCCTACGAGCAGTACTTC.

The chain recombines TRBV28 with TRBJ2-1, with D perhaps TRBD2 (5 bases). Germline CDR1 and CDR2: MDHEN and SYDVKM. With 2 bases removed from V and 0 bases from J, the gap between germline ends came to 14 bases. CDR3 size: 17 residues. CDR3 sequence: CASSLSSSGRSYNEQFF. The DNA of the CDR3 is TGTGCCAGCAGTTTAAGCTCAAGCGGTCGCTCCTACAATGAGCAGTTCTTC.

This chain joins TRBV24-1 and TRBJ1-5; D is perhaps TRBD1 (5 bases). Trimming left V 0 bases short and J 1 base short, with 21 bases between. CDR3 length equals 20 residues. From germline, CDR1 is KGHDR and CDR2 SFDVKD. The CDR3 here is CATSDLFQCWAGISNQPQHF. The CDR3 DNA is TGTGCCACCAGTGATTTGTTTCAATGTTGGGCAGGGATAAGCAATCAGCCCCAGCATTTT.

The CDR3 protein is CASSLRGDRVYGYTF. As DNA, the CDR3 is TGTGCCAGCAGCTTAAGAGGGGACAGGGTGTACGGCTACACCTTC. This rearrangement joins TRBV7-2 to TRBJ1-2, with 9 bases fitting TRBD1. Losses at the gene ends were 2 bases for V and 8 bases for J; bases not matched to a gene: 9. CDR1 and CDR2 (germline): SGHTA, FQGNSA. This CDR3 spans 15 amino acids.

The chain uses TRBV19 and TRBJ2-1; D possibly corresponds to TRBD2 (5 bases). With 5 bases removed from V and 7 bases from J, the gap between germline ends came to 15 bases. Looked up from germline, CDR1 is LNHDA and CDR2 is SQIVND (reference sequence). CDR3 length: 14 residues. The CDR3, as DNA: TGTGCCAGTAGTCTCGAGGGCAGGCGTAATGAGCAGTTCTTC. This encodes CASSLEGRRNEQFF.

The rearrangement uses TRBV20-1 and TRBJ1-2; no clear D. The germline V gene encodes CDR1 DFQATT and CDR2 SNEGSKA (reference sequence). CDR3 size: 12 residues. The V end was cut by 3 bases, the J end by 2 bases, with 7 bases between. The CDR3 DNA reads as TGCAGTGCTAGTCGAGGGAACTATGGCTACACCTTC. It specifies CSASRGNYGYTF.